The T cell receptor beta chain described here comes from a study of CD8 T cells in ankylosing spondylitis. MiXCR, applied by TCRdb to the 5' RACE reads, yields one record per CDR3 protein. The sample includes 190,000 or so distinct CDR3 sequences, around 13% of them seen just once. This clonotype occurred many times. CDR3 size: 14 residues. Germline V gene data show CDR1 as LGHNA and CDR2 as YNFKEQ. Trimming cost V 6 bases and J 1 base, with 13 bases left between them. The clonotype originates from a male donor with ankylosing spondylitis or in good health (not recorded which). The sample comprised blood, either unsorted or a sorted T cell fraction (not recorded which). The gene calls are TRBV4-2 and TRBJ2-7; maybe TRBD1 (6 bases). This CDR3 reads CASRLRTESYEQYF. CDR3 DNA sequence: TGTGCCAGCAGGCTGAGGACAGAATCCTACGAGCAGTACTTC.